These T cell receptor beta chains were read from a single sample in a study of cytomegalovirus exposure and HLA in healthy donors. Sequencing was performed with immunoSEQ multiplex PCR; in TCRdb, only in-frame clones are kept and a portion is missing. Among approximately 190,000 clones listed, about four fifths were seen once. The material sequenced was PBMCs. These receptors were taken from a woman in her 30s in good health and CMV-seropositive. CDR3s include the opening cysteine and the closing phenylalanine or tryptophan. Each record gives: D gene, J gene, V gene, clone size, CDR3 DNA, CDR3 protein. The D gene is left open where the match is weak. Expanded clones get a size class; other rows say once, few or many, or leave the size out.

TRBD1,TRBJ2-1,TRBV6-5,once,TGTGCCAGCAGTTACTCGAAAGGACAGGCGGACAATGAGCAGTTCTTC,CASSYSKGQADNEQFF
TRBD2,TRBJ2-7,TRBV14,NA,TGTGCCAGCAGCCGCGGGACTAGCCATATCTACGAGCAGTACTTC,CASSRGTSHIYEQYF
NA,TRBJ2-3,TRBV18,NA,TGTGCCAGCTCACCGAGCACAGATACGCAATATTTT,CASSPSTDTQYF
TRBD1,TRBJ1-5,TRBV4-1,NA,TGCGCCAGCAGCCAACCTACAGGGGGACGGGGTCAGCCCCAGCATTTT,CASSQPTGGRGQPQHF
TRBD1,TRBJ2-7,TRBV4-1,few,TGCGCCAGCAGCCAAGAGGAGACAGGGAACTACGAGCAGTACTTC,CASSQEETGNYEQYF
NA,TRBJ1-4,TRBV19,NA,TGTGCCAGTACCCCTCCCGGAGGCTATAATGAAAAACTGTTTTTT,CASTPPGGYNEKLFF
TRBD1,TRBJ2-5,TRBV7-9,few,TGTGCCAGCAGCTTAGGACAGGGGCTGCAAGAGACCCAGTACTTC,CASSLGQGLQETQYF
NA,TRBJ2-1,TRBV28,NA,TGTGCCAGCAGTTTTAGACTGGACAATGAGCAGTTCTTC,CASSFRLDNEQFF
NA,TRBJ2-6,TRBV19,NA,TGTGCCAGTAGTATAGATCCCCCGACAGTATCTGGGGCCAACGTCCTGACTTTC,CASSIDPPTVSGANVLTF
NA,TRBJ2-3,TRBV7-2,NA,TGTGCCAGCAGCGAGGGGGTATTTTCAGATACGCAGTATTTT,CASSEGVFSDTQYF
TRBD1,TRBJ1-2,TRBV27,NA,TGTGCCAGCAGCCCCGTGGGACAGCTCTATGGCTACACCTTC,CASSPVGQLYGYTF
NA,TRBJ2-1,TRBV28,few,TGTGCCAGCTTCCCCTTCATACTCGACTACAATGAGCAGTTCTTC,CASFPFILDYNEQFF
NA,TRBJ1-2,TRBV6-5,NA,TGTGCCAGCAGAGAGGAGACCTATGGCTACACCTTC,CASREETYGYTF
NA,TRBJ1-5,TRBV7-9,NA,TGTGCCAGCAGCTTAAGCGGGAGGCAGGGCAATAATCAGCCCCAGCATTTT,CASSLSGRQGNNQPQHF
TRBD1,TRBJ2-5,TRBV10-2,NA,TGCGCCAGCAGCCTTACAGGGGGCAGGGAGACCCAGTACTTC,CASSLTGGRETQYF
NA,TRBJ2-2,TRBV7-6,NA,TGTGCCAGCAGCCGACGACTAGTAGACACCGGGGAGCTGTTTTTT,CASSRRLVDTGELFF
NA,TRBJ2-7,TRBV4-1,NA,TGCGCCAGCAGCCCACAAGTGGGATCAGGGTACGAGCAGTACTTC,CASSPQVGSGYEQYF
NA,TRBJ1-4,TRBV11-2,NA,TGTGCCAGCAGCTTAGGCAGGCTCCATGAAAAACTGTTTTTT,CASSLGRLHEKLFF